This T cell receptor beta chain was sequenced for a study of blood T cell repertoires in COVID-19. Turning to the study itself: T cells, B-cell-depleted T cells, or PBMCs supplied cDNA or gDNA.

Authors' methods: For nucleated cells, counts were estimated from reference gene primer amplification. The method was immunoSEQ multiplex PCR; TCRdb's version includes in-frame clones alone and lacks a portion of them. D and trimming come from the DNA, and the V and J calls and clone size come from that table. Of nearly 200,000 clones listed, roughly nine tenths are singletons. CDR1 and CDR2 from the germline V gene are MNHEY and SVGAGI. V trimming: 7 bases; J trimming: 3 bases; junction bases outside the gene matches: 11. CDR3 length: 15 amino acids. The receptor's source is a woman aged 70-85 years with acute or convalescent COVID-19. The material sequenced was peripheral blood. The gene calls are TRBV6-5 and TRBJ1-1, with 7 nucleotides matching TRBD1. The CDR3 coding sequence is TGTGCCAGCATCACCCCCCTGGGACAGTACACTGAAGCTTTCTTT. Amino acid sequence: CASITPLGQYTEAFF.